Below are 15 T cell receptor beta chains sequenced from a single sample in a study of cytomegalovirus exposure and HLA in healthy donors (dated by TCRdb to 2015 to 2018). Library preparation was by the immunoSEQ multiplex PCR assay. For the multiplex PCR, a mixture combining 60 forward primers for TCR Vbeta segments and 13 reverse primers for TCR Jbeta segments was used. TCRdb obtained this table from immuneACCESS and retained in-frame rearrangements with V and J assigned. These tables miss some clones; where compared with another copy, unresolved V genes account for less than half of the shortfall, and the remainder is unexplained. This sample is represented by about 140,000 clones; just under 85% of them were singletons. The ten largest clones capture 1.9% of the sample. Sequencing used PBMCs. These receptors originate from a woman aged 35 to 49 in good health and CMV-seronegative.

The chain combines TRBV7-2 with TRBJ2-5; D gene unclear. Germline lookup yields CDR1 SGHTA and CDR2 FQGNSA. The CDR3 length is 14 residues. V was pared by 5 bases and J by 2 bases, with 12 bases between. This CDR3 reads CASSADWLQETQYF. In DNA, the CDR3 is TGTGCCAGCAGCGCCGACTGGTTACAAGAGACCCAGTACTTC.

This clone occurred a few times. The rearrangement links TRBV28 to TRBJ1-6; 7 bases agree with TRBD1. Germline V gene lookup returns CDR1 MDHEN and CDR2 SYDVKM. J was trimmed by 10 bases and V by 2 bases; bases with no gene match: 11. This CDR3 contains 16 residues. The CDR3 is CASSLLGGGPDSPLHF. The CDR3 DNA follows: TGTGCCAGCAGTTTACTAGGGGGCGGCCCTGACTCACCCCTCCACTTT.

The rearrangement joins TRBV15 to TRBJ2-5, with D perhaps matching TRBD2 (5 bases). Trimming shortened V by 8 bases and J by 5 bases, and 24 bases separated the two germline ends. This CDR3 has 16 residues. CDR1 LNHNV and CDR2 YYDKDF come from the germline V gene (reference sequence). CDR3 amino acids: CATDTRQAVTGETQYF. CDR3 nucleotide sequence: TGTGCCACCGACACAAGGCAAGCGGTGACGGGGGAGACCCAGTACTTC.

The rearrangement joins TRBV7-6 to TRBJ1-6; tentative D call: TRBD1 (6 bases). This CDR3 is 13 amino acids long. V dropped 1 base and J dropped 14 bases, with 12 bases sitting between them. Germline CDR1 and CDR2: SGHVS and FNYEAQ. The CDR3 region is CASSLGGRKALHF. The CDR3 coding sequence is TGTGCCAGCAGCTTAGGGGGGCGGAAGGCCCTCCACTTT.

The V call is TRBV29-1, the J call TRBJ1-5, with TRBD1 matching 11 bases. This CDR3 spans 14 amino acids. After removal of 6 bases from V and 4 bases from J, the junction contained 5 bases not matched to a gene. Germline V gene lookup returns CDR1 SQVTM and CDR2 ANQGSEA. CDR3 loop: CSVQDRGLNQPQHF. CDR3 bases: TGCAGCGTCCAGGACAGGGGGCTGAATCAGCCCCAGCATTTT.

V is TRBV13 and J is TRBJ2-1, with 8 bases lining up with TRBD2. Germline trimming cut 5 bases from V and 5 bases from J; bases unmatched to any gene: 11. The germline gives CDR1 PRHDT, CDR2 FYEKMQ (reference sequence). The length of the CDR3 is 16 residues. The CDR3 DNA is TGTGCCAGCAGCCTACGTTTAACGGGAGGGCACAATGAGCAGTTCTTC. It yields the protein CASSLRLTGGHNEQFF.

This clone has a single count. This sequence joins TRBV6-5 and TRBJ1-5; D unresolved. V lost 3 bases, J lost 5 bases, and 11 bases lay in between. The CDR3 is 14 amino acids. CDR1 and CDR2 from the germline V gene are MNHEY and SVGAGI. The chain's CDR3 is CASSYSPGYQPQHF. Here the CDR3 DNA reads TGTGCCAGCAGTTATTCTCCGGGGTATCAGCCCCAGCATTTT.

The V call is TRBV7-2, the J call TRBJ2-1; no clear D. This CDR3 is built from 14 residues. The V gene lost 2 bases and the J gene lost 9 bases, with 14 bases spanning the gap. Germline CDR1 and CDR2: SGHTA and FQGNSA. As DNA, the CDR3 is TGTGCCAGCAGCTTACCCCCATTAGTAAGTGAGCAGTTCTTC. This codes for CASSLPPLVSEQFF.

CDR3 bases: TGCAGTGCGGGCTCCCTCCACTTT. It encodes CSAGSLHF. This sequence joins TRBV20-1 and TRBJ1-6; D is uncertain. The CDR3 totals 8 residues. V shed 6 bases and J shed 14 bases, with 5 bases lying between them. The V gene's germline CDR1 is DFQATT and CDR2 SNEGSKA (reference sequence).

The chain has TRBV19 and TRBJ2-1; 8 bases are a match to TRBD1. CDR3 length equals 18 residues. With V trimmed by 4 bases and J by 12 bases, 23 bases remained unmatched. Germline V lookup: CDR1 LNHDA, CDR2 SQIVND (reference sequence). The CDR3 bases are TGTGCCAGTAGTAATTTCAGGGGGCTAACCCCCGTCGGCGTTGGGCAGTTCTTC. Translation gives CASSNFRGLTPVGVGQFF.

This chain joins TRBV7-9 and TRBJ1-5; TRBD1 agrees at 7 bases. Trimming cost V 1 base and J 3 bases; bases outside gene matches: 3. This CDR3 has 15 amino acids. Germline V gives CDR1 SEHNR, CDR2 FQNEAQ (reference sequence). The CDR3 DNA follows: TGTGCCAGCAGCTTAGTCGGGACAGACAATCAGCCCCAGCATTTT. Amino acid sequence: CASSLVGTDNQPQHF.

The rearrangement joins TRBV5-1 to TRBJ2-1, with TRBD2 matching 9 bases. Germline trimming cut 4 bases from V and 4 bases from J; bases unmatched to any gene: 12. This CDR3 comprises 17 residues. Germline CDR1 SGHRS, CDR2 YFSETQ. The CDR3 sequence: CASSEGTSRRVYNEQFF. The CDR3, as DNA: TGCGCCAGCAGCGAAGGGACTAGCAGGAGGGTGTACAATGAGCAGTTCTTC.

V is TRBV9 and J is TRBJ2-1; 10 nucleotides align to TRBD1. Germline CDR1 is SGDLS and CDR2 is YYNGEE. The CDR3 runs 16 residues. The V gene end was trimmed by 3 bases and the J gene end by 8 bases; junction bases not matched to a gene: 11. Here the CDR3 reads CASSDTRDRGIYEQFF. The CDR3 DNA reads as TGTGCCAGCAGCGATACCCGGGACAGGGGAATCTATGAGCAGTTCTTC.

This chain joins TRBV28 and TRBJ2-7; D is ambiguous. The CDR3 covers 13 residues. V lost 5 bases to trimming and J lost 9 bases, with 17 bases between them. Germline values: CDR1 MDHEN, CDR2 SYDVKM. The CDR3 bases are TGTGCCAGCAGTGGCGGTACGGGTGGCGGGCAGTACTTC. Its protein is CASSGGTGGGQYF. The full variable domain, rest sourced from reference TRBV28 and TRBJ2-7, is DVKVTQSSRYLVKRTGEKVFLECVQDMDHENMFWYRQDPGLGLRLIYFSYDVKMKEKGDIPEGYSVSREKKERFSLILESASTNQTSMYLCASSGGTGGGQYFGPGTRLTVT.

V and J are TRBV5-1 and TRBJ2-6; D is uncertain. The CDR3 runs 16 residues. V lost 0 bases and J lost 0, with 7 bases in between. The germline V gene encodes CDR1 SGHRS and CDR2 YFSETQ. This chain's CDR3 is CASSLEFSSGANVLTF. The CDR3 DNA sequence: TGCGCCAGCAGCTTGGAGTTCAGCTCTGGGGCCAACGTCCTGACTTTC.